This TCR beta chain appears in the sequencing data of a study of beta chain features in type 1 diabetes. Study results and caveats: VDJ junctions in type 1 diabetes patients carried more deletions and fewer insertions. The study found moderately but significantly shorter TCRB CDR3s in all four CD4+ subsets of Type 1 diabetes patients. A potential influence of HLA type upon TCRB rearrangement remained unresolved herein.

One heparinised blood draw, averaging about 100 mL, came from each donor. Comments on this clone: Its antigen is not known.

The CDR3 sequence is 16 residues long. V was clipped by 2 bases and J by 0 bases, with 12 bases between them. CDR1 is SGHRS and CDR2 is YFSETQ in the germline V gene. Since all of the isolated RNA was reverse transcribed, expressed TCRB transcripts were what got sequenced. Samples of naive, central memory and regulatory T cells yielded a mean of around 4 million reads. Sequencing was performed with immunoSEQ multiplex PCR; in TCRdb, only in-frame clones are kept and a portion is missing. Of about 150,000 clones listed, over 9% are singletons. The sequenced sample was central memory CD4+ T cells from blood. The chain combines TRBV5-1 with TRBJ1-5, with D possibly TRBD1 on 5 matching bases. The TCR originated in a young man with type 1 diabetes. Written as DNA, the CDR3 is TGCGCCAGCAGCTTTTTGCCAGGGATTAGCAATCAGCCCCAGCATTTT. This encodes CASSFLPGISNQPQHF.